A single T cell receptor (beta chain) is shown here with its context. This CDR3 region has 15 residues. Germline V gives CDR1 KGHDR, CDR2 SFDVKD. The V segment lost 7 bases and the J segment 2 bases; nucleotides outside the gene matches: 7. This specimen comes from a study of blood T cell repertoires in COVID-19. Sequencing was performed with immunoSEQ multiplex PCR; in TCRdb, only in-frame clones are kept and a portion is missing. The profile shows approximately 300,000 clones, just under 90% of them singletons. Sequencing input: peripheral blood. This clonotype was obtained from a woman in her 50s with COVID-19, enrolled during active disease. The rearrangement uses TRBV24-1 and TRBJ2-3; 8 nucleotides line up with TRBD2. CDR3: CATRESGSNTDTQYF. The CDR3 DNA is TGTGCCACCAGGGAAAGCGGGAGTAACACAGATACGCAGTATTTT.